This T cell receptor beta chain was recovered during a study of cytomegalovirus exposure and HLA in healthy donors. Overall study context: Earlier work reported approximately 110 million unique TCR beta sequences from about 180 million T cells. In an early release, HLA-typed donors contributed about 80 million unique TCR sequences.

Primers included in the PCR were 60 Vbeta and 13 Jbeta primers. Produced via immunoSEQ multiplex PCR; TCRdb's table is partial and in-frame only. The table records about 140,000 clones, 75% to 80% of them present only once. Germline values: CDR1 MNHNS, CDR2 SASEGT. Unmatched junction bases numbered 7, after V lost 5 bases and J lost 5 bases. The CDR3 has 14 amino acids. This clone was seen once. This clonotype was sampled from a woman between 18 and 30 years old in good health and CMV-seropositive. Sample: PBMCs. This chain links TRBV6-1 with TRBJ2-5; TRBD2 matches at 8 bases. The CDR3 nucleotides are TGTGCCAGCAGTCCCGGGGGGGCGCGGGAGACCCAGTACTTC. Protein sequence: CASSPGGARETQYF.